The 32 T cell receptor beta chains given below trace back to one sample, sequenced in a study of early T cells in non-severe SARS-CoV-2 infection. A single record per CDR3 protein comes from TCRdb applying MiXCR to the 5' RACE reads. The table includes some 27,000 distinct CDR3 sequences, roughly 4% detected once. The sequencing input was whole blood. The source is an adult who was a healthcare worker with PCR-confirmed SARS-CoV-2 infection or an uninfected control (not recorded which).

V and J are TRBV3-1 and TRBJ2-5; 12 positions agree with TRBD2. The length of the CDR3 is 16 residues. Germline V gives CDR1 LGHDT, CDR2 YNNKEL (reference sequence). J was trimmed by 2 bases and V by 4 bases; bases with no gene match: 5. The chain's CDR3 is CASSRPGLAGQETQYF. The CDR3 nucleotides are TGTGCCAGCAGCCGCCCCGGACTAGCGGGACAAGAGACCCAGTACTTC.

In this sample, this clonotype turned up many times. The CDR3 region has the DNA TGTGCCAGCAGAGATGGGACAGGGGGAGGCTATGGCTACACCTTC. Translated, it gives CASRDGTGGGYGYTF. The V gene is TRBV7-9, the J gene TRBJ1-2, with 11 positions matching TRBD1. The V gene end was trimmed by 6 bases and the J gene end by 4 bases; junction bases not matched to a gene: 7. The CDR3 is 15 amino acids. Looked up from germline, CDR1 is SEHNR and CDR2 is FQNEAQ (reference sequence).

This clonotype was observed at least ten times. This chain uses TRBV6-5 with TRBJ2-1; D is undetermined. From germline, CDR1 is MNHEY and CDR2 SVGAGI. V was clipped by 0 bases and J by 6 bases, with 9 bases between them. The CDR3 sequence is 14 residues long. As DNA, the CDR3 is TGTGCCAGCAGTTACTCCGGTGCGGTCAATGAGCAGTTCTTC. The encoded protein is CASSYSGAVNEQFF.

The rearrangement links TRBV29-1 to TRBJ1-1, with D unclear. The ends were cut back, 4 bases at V and 1 base at J, with 7 bases in the middle. The length of the CDR3 is 12 residues. Germline CDR1 reads SQVTM; CDR2 reads ANQGSEA. CDR3 sequence reads: CSVGNQNTEAFF. The CDR3 DNA follows: TGCAGCGTTGGGAATCAGAACACTGAAGCTTTCTTT.

The chain joins TRBV7-2 to TRBJ2-5; D call uncertain. CDR3 length: 12 amino acids. Trimming shortened V by 5 bases and J by 5 bases, and 9 bases separated the two germline ends. CDR1 is SGHTA and CDR2 is FQGNSA in the germline V gene. The CDR3 coding sequence is TGTGCCAGCAGCCCAGGCGAGGAGACCCAGTACTTC. It is translated as CASSPGEETQYF. The full variable domain, rest sourced from reference TRBV7-2 and TRBJ2-5, is GAGVSQSPSNKVTEKGKDVELRCDPISGHTALYWYRQSLGQGLEFLIYFQGNSAPDKSGLPSDRFSAERTGGSVSTLTIQRTQQEDSAVYLCASSPGEETQYFGPGTRLLVL.

This clonotype was detected ten times or more. J is TRBJ1-2 and V is TRBV29-1, with no clear D. CDR1 and CDR2 (germline): SQVTM, ANQGSEA. V was shortened by 7 bases and J by 7 bases, with 22 bases between the two germline ends. CDR3 length: 14 amino acids. CDR3: CSALDRRSSSGYTF. The CDR3 coding sequence is TGCAGCGCCCTAGACCGTCGTTCCAGTTCTGGCTACACCTTC. The full variable domain, in which reference TRBV29-1 and TRBJ1-2 provide the parts outside the CDR3, is SAVISQKPSRDICQRGTSLTIQCQVDSQVTMMFWYRQQPGQSLTLIATANQGSEATYESGFVIDKFPISRPNLTFSTLTVSNMSPEDSSIYLCSALDRRSSSGYTFGSGTRLTVV.

This clonotype was seen at least ten times. This sequence joins TRBV7-2 and TRBJ2-5, with 9 bases matching TRBD1. Losses at the gene ends were 2 bases for V and 4 bases for J; bases not matched to a gene: 5. The CDR3 spans 15 residues. Germline V gene sequence: CDR1 SGHTA, CDR2 FQGNSA. CDR3 loop: CASSLFRDRVETQYF. The DNA of the CDR3 is TGTGCCAGCAGCTTATTCCGGGACAGGGTAGAGACCCAGTACTTC.

This clonotype was observed many times. The V and J genes are TRBV28 and TRBJ2-7; 9 nucleotides agree with TRBD1. V lost 6 bases, J lost 2 bases, and 5 bases stayed unmatched. There are 14 residues in the CDR3. Germline V gene lookup returns CDR1 MDHEN and CDR2 SYDVKM. The CDR3 DNA is TGTGCCAGCAGGACCGGGACAGGGACCTACGAGCAGTACTTC. Its protein product is CASRTGTGTYEQYF. Looking up the rest from reference TRBV28 and TRBJ2-7 gives the full variable domain: DVKVTQSSRYLVKRTGEKVFLECVQDMDHENMFWYRQDPGLGLRLIYFSYDVKMKEKGDIPEGYSVSREKKERFSLILESASTNQTSMYLCASRTGTGTYEQYFGPGTRLTVT.

The sample holds many counts of this clonotype. This chain links TRBV20-1 with TRBJ2-1; no firm D call. This CDR3 has 14 residues. The germline V gene has CDR1 DFQATT and CDR2 SNEGSKA (reference sequence). Trimming shortened V by 5 bases and J by 6 bases, and 17 bases separated the two germline ends. The CDR3 region has the DNA TGCAGTGCTGGTACCCCCAGAGCGTCCAATGAGCAGTTCTTC. Encoded protein: CSAGTPRASNEQFF.

The chain recombines TRBV28 with TRBJ1-2, with 7 bases lining up with TRBD1. This CDR3 contains 16 residues. Per germline, CDR1 MDHEN and CDR2 SYDVKM. V lost 4 bases, J lost 4 bases, and 12 bases stayed unmatched. The CDR3 DNA reads as TGTGCCAGCAGTTCGCAGGGACAGCCTCTCTCCTATGGCTACACCTTC. It translates to CASSSQGQPLSYGYTF.

This clonotype was found many times. The chain employs TRBV7-8 and TRBJ2-3; D may correspond to TRBD1 or TRBD2 (6 bases each). Germline loops: CDR1 SGHVS, CDR2 FQNEAQ. Trimming removed 1 base at V and 5 bases at J, with 10 bases between. The CDR3 totals 14 residues. This CDR3 is CASSLDGGGDTQYF. The CDR3 nucleotides read TGTGCCAGCAGCTTAGATGGAGGGGGAGATACGCAGTATTTT.

This clonotype was detected a few times. This may arise from a read error, as a much more abundant clone is one base away. V usage is TRBV9 and J usage is TRBJ2-7; TRBD1 agrees at 7 bases. The CDR3 runs 14 residues. The V and J ends lost 0 bases and 3 bases, in that order; junction bases with no gene match: 3. CDR1 is SGDLS and CDR2 is YYNGEE in the germline V gene. The CDR3 DNA reads TGTGCCAGCAGCGTAGAGGGGACAGTCTACGAGCAGTACTTC. Protein: CASSVEGTVYEQYF.

This clonotype was seen at least ten times. The chain is built from TRBV3-1 and TRBJ1-2; D may be TRBD1 (5 bases). V shed 1 base and J shed 6 bases, with 15 bases lying between them. Germline V CDR1 and CDR2: LGHDT, YNNKEL (reference sequence). The CDR3 spans 15 residues. The CDR3 DNA follows: TGTGCCAGCAGCCAAGCGGCAGGGAAGGAGAATGGCTACACCTTC. Its protein product is CASSQAAGKENGYTF. The complete variable domain, with remaining parts taken from reference TRBV3-1 and TRBJ1-2, reads DTAVSQTPKYLVTQMGNDKSIKCEQNLGHDTMYWYKQDSKKFLKIMFSYNNKELIINETVPNRFSPKSPDKAHLNLHINSLELGDSAVYFCASSQAAGKENGYTFGSGTRLTVV.

The chain couples TRBV29-1 to TRBJ2-3; D is ambiguous. Deletions cut 6 bases from V and 2 bases from J, with 12 bases between. CDR1 SQVTM and CDR2 ANQGSEA come from the germline V gene. The CDR3 covers 13 residues. CDR3: CSVAYANTDTQYF. DNA of the CDR3: TGCAGCGTGGCTTATGCGAACACAGATACGCAGTATTTT.

This clonotype was observed a handful of times. This chain links TRBV20-1 with TRBJ1-5; D gene uncertain. This CDR3 comprises 14 residues. The germline CDR1 and CDR2 sequences are DFQATT and SNEGSKA (reference sequence). V dropped 3 bases and J dropped 5 bases, with 14 bases sitting between them. The CDR3 loop is CSASEWGSDQPQHF. CDR3 bases: TGCAGTGCTAGTGAATGGGGTTCCGATCAGCCCCAGCATTTT.

This clonotype has at least ten counts. The chain has TRBV28 and TRBJ2-3; 9 nucleotides line up with TRBD1. Germline V gene data show CDR1 as MDHEN and CDR2 as SYDVKM. Losses at the gene ends were 2 bases for V and 3 bases for J; bases not matched to a gene: 6. The CDR3 is 16 residues long. The CDR3 region is CASSLRYRGLTDTQYF. CDR3 nucleotide sequence: TGTGCCAGCAGTTTAAGATACAGGGGGCTGACAGATACGCAGTATTTT.

There are many counts of this clonotype. This chain joins TRBV27 and TRBJ2-3, with unresolved D. Trimming pared 6 bases from V and 6 bases from J, leaving 13 bases between. The CDR3 covers 13 residues. The germline CDR1 and CDR2 sequences are MNHEY and SMNVEV (reference sequence). CDR3 sequence reads: CASSRPGRDTQYF. For the CDR3, the DNA is TGTGCCAGCAGCCGTCCCGGGCGTGATACGCAGTATTTT.

Sample share makes this clonotype large (0.1 to 1%). This chain connects TRBV27 to TRBJ2-2, with D tentatively TRBD2 (5 bases). CDR3 length: 15 residues. V lost 5 bases to trimming and J lost 7 bases, with 17 bases between them. The V gene's germline CDR1 is MNHEY and CDR2 SMNVEV (reference sequence). The CDR3 here is CASSPPDSRGGELFF. In DNA, the CDR3 is TGTGCCAGCAGTCCACCGGACTCTCGGGGCGGGGAGCTGTTTTTT.

This clonotype was seen many times. The J gene is TRBJ1-5, the V gene TRBV6-6, with 7 bases matching TRBD1. The CDR3 has 15 residues. Trimming cost V 5 bases and J 3 bases; bases outside gene matches: 7. Germline-derived CDR1 and CDR2 are MNHNY and SVGAGI (reference sequence). For the CDR3, the DNA is TGTGCCAGCAGTGGCGACAGGGTGGTCAATCAGCCCCAGCATTTT. Translated: CASSGDRVVNQPQHF.

The sample holds many counts of this clonotype. The rearrangement links TRBV3-1 to TRBJ2-1; 8 bases line up with TRBD2. The CDR3 contains 15 residues. V dropped 1 base and J dropped 6; count of bases not matched to a gene: 5. In germline, CDR1 is LGHDT, CDR2 YNNKEL (reference sequence). The CDR3 DNA is TGTGCCAGCAGCCAAGGCGTAGCGGGACGCAATGAGCAGTTCTTC. It is translated as CASSQGVAGRNEQFF.

This clonotype appeared many times. The chain links TRBV7-2 to TRBJ2-2; D is undetermined. Germline V gives CDR1 SGHTA, CDR2 FQGNSA. The CDR3 is 13 residues long. Trimming took 2 bases from V and 3 from J, leaving 4 bases between them. The CDR3 here is CASSLKHTGELFF. Written as DNA, the CDR3 is TGTGCCAGCAGCTTAAAGCACACCGGGGAGCTGTTTTTT.

This clonotype was seen repeatedly, ten times or more. This chain joins TRBV3-1 and TRBJ2-1; D might be TRBD2 (5 bases). Trimming took 3 bases from V and 6 from J, leaving 12 bases between them. Germline V gene lookup returns CDR1 LGHDT and CDR2 YNNKEL (reference sequence). The CDR3 extends over 14 amino acids. The chain's CDR3 is CASSQETRSNEQFF. The CDR3, as DNA: TGTGCCAGCAGCCAGGAAACTAGGAGCAATGAGCAGTTCTTC.

In this sample, this clonotype turned up many times. This sequence joins TRBV29-1 and TRBJ2-1; 10 bases agree with TRBD2. There are 17 residues in the CDR3. V lost 7 bases, J lost 0 bases, and 12 bases stayed unmatched. CDR1 and CDR2 (germline): SQVTM, ANQGSEA. The CDR3 DNA follows: TGCAGCGCCAGGGCTAGCGGGAGCGGGCTCTCCTACAATGAGCAGTTCTTC. Its protein product is CSARASGSGLSYNEQFF.

This clonotype was seen ten or more times. The V call is TRBV12-3 or TRBV12-4, the J call TRBJ1-3; 7 nucleotides match TRBD1. This CDR3 contains 17 residues. V dropped 5 bases and J dropped 3; count of bases not matched to a gene: 13. The CDR3 region is CASSPRVEGAYGNTIYF. For the CDR3, the DNA is TGTGCCAGCAGTCCCCGGGTGGAGGGGGCGTATGGAAACACCATATATTTT.

This clonotype has a count of ten or more. The V and J genes are TRBV2 and TRBJ1-1; D might be TRBD1 (6 bases). Germline V gene data show CDR1 as SNHLY and CDR2 as FYNNEI. The CDR3 runs to 13 residues. Trimming took off 4 bases at V and 5 bases at J, with 11 bases between the two ends. The CDR3 spells CASSVQGKTEAFF. CDR3 DNA: TGTGCCAGCAGTGTCCAGGGGAAGACTGAAGCTTTCTTT.

This clonotype was observed at least ten times. This CDR3 reads CASSQGAGRNEQFF. CDR3 sequence (DNA): TGCGCCAGCAGCCAAGGAGCAGGCCGGAATGAGCAGTTCTTC. V and J are TRBV4-1 and TRBJ2-1; D not resolved. Germline CDR1 reads MGHRA; CDR2 reads YSYEKL. The CDR3 contains 14 residues. The ends were cut back, 1 base at V and 7 bases at J, with 11 bases in the middle.

This clonotype came up many times. The V gene is TRBV5-4, the J gene TRBJ1-1; 7 nucleotides agree with TRBD1. Germline V gene sequence: CDR1 SGHNT, CDR2 YYREEE (reference sequence). CDR3 length: 16 amino acids. With 0 bases clipped from V and 1 base from J, the junction kept 6 bases outside the gene matches. CDR3 loop: CASSLDLAGGNTEAFF. The CDR3 bases are TGTGCCAGCAGCTTGGACTTGGCAGGGGGGAACACTGAAGCTTTCTTT.

This clonotype has more than one count but fewer than ten. CDR3 sequence reads: CASSLGSQTGGETQYF. CDR3 in DNA: TGTGCCAGCAGCTTGGGTTCACAAACTGGCGGAGAGACCCAGTACTTC. The V and J genes are TRBV5-4 and TRBJ2-5; no clear D. Trimming stripped 0 bases from V and 4 bases from J, with 16 bases between. This CDR3 contains 16 residues. The germline V gene encodes CDR1 SGHNT and CDR2 YYREEE (reference sequence).

The chain recombines TRBV20-1 with TRBJ2-3, with 7 nucleotides matching TRBD2. The CDR3 runs 15 residues. Germline-derived CDR1 and CDR2 are DFQATT and SNEGSKA (reference sequence). Trimming took 6 bases from V and 0 from J; bases not matched to a gene: 9. The CDR3 here is CSATTSASSTDTQYF. CDR3 nucleotides: TGCAGTGCCACTACTAGCGCCAGTAGCACAGATACGCAGTATTTT.

This clonotype was seen ten or more times. J is TRBJ1-1 and V is TRBV11-2, with D hard to call. The germline V and J ends were trimmed by 1 base and 10 bases, with 7 bases remaining between them. Germline V CDR1 and CDR2: SGHAT, FQNNGV. The CDR3 totals 11 residues. The CDR3 loop is CASSLGLGAFF. Here the CDR3 DNA reads TGTGCCAGCAGCTTAGGGCTGGGAGCTTTCTTT.

This clonotype was detected ten times or more. The CDR3 nucleotides read TGCGCCAGCAGTGTGGGGACTAATCAGCCCCAGCATTTT. It specifies CASSVGTNQPQHF. The genes are TRBV10-1 and TRBJ1-5; TRBD1 is a possible D gene (5 bases). This CDR3 has 13 residues. The V and J ends lost 4 bases and 4 bases respectively, with 8 bases between them. Germline-derived CDR1 and CDR2 are WNHNN and SYGVQD (reference sequence).

The sample holds many counts of this clonotype. The chain has TRBV20-1 and TRBJ1-5; perhaps TRBD1 as D (6 bases). The CDR3 loop spans 12 amino acids. Trimming left V 5 bases short and J 4 bases short, with 9 bases between. Per the germline V gene, CDR1 is DFQATT and CDR2 is SNEGSKA (reference sequence). The CDR3 here is CSAATGNQPQHF. CDR3 DNA: TGCAGTGCTGCCACAGGGAATCAGCCCCAGCATTTT.